Reported below is one T cell receptor (beta chain). Its matching antigen is unknown. Germline CDR1 and CDR2: DFQATT and SNEGSKA (reference sequence). This CDR3 is built from 15 residues. V lost 5 bases to trimming and J lost 7 bases; unmatched junction nucleotides: 15. The data stem from a study of T cell repertoires in cytomegalovirus infection. Study-level points and caveats: People with CMV and the relevant HLA were identified by cumulative public TCR beta family frequency.

TCRdb analysed the reads with MiXCR anew, one entry per CDR3 protein. The sample consists of 130,000 or so distinct CDR3 sequences, about 6% of them appearing once. This chain connects TRBV20-1 to TRBJ1-1; 8 positions agree with TRBD1. The TCR was taken from a human donor in good health (CMV status not recorded). Some clones in this sample may be carry-over from other donors' samples. The specimen was PBMCs. The DNA of the CDR3 is TGCAGTGCTCGCCCCGGACAGGGCCAATCCCATGAAGCTTTCTTT. Protein sequence: CSARPGQGQSHEAFF.